The T cell receptor (beta chain) under discussion was sequenced for a study of breast tumors, draining lymph nodes, adjacent tissues. TCRdb processed the multiplex PCR reads anew with MiXCR; each CDR3 protein has one entry. The sample includes 13,000 or so distinct CDR3 sequences, 45% to 50% of them seen just once. For this clonotype: Its antigen is unknown.

Findings of the study overall: Data fit most tumor T cells coming from lymph node, expanding in tumor.

This clonotype originated in a female donor with breast cancer. Some clones in this sample may be carry-over from other donors' samples. The specimen was tumor-adjacent breast tissue.

CDR3 in DNA: TGTGCCAGCAGCTTAATTATAGCGGGGGACAATGAGCAGTTCTTC. Encoded protein: CASSLIIAGDNEQFF. V and J are TRBV7-9 and TRBJ2-1, with 9 bases aligning to TRBD2. The CDR3 covers 15 residues. Per the germline V gene, CDR1 is SEHNR and CDR2 is FQNEAQ (reference sequence). After removal of 2 bases from V and 5 bases from J, the junction contained 4 bases not matched to a gene.